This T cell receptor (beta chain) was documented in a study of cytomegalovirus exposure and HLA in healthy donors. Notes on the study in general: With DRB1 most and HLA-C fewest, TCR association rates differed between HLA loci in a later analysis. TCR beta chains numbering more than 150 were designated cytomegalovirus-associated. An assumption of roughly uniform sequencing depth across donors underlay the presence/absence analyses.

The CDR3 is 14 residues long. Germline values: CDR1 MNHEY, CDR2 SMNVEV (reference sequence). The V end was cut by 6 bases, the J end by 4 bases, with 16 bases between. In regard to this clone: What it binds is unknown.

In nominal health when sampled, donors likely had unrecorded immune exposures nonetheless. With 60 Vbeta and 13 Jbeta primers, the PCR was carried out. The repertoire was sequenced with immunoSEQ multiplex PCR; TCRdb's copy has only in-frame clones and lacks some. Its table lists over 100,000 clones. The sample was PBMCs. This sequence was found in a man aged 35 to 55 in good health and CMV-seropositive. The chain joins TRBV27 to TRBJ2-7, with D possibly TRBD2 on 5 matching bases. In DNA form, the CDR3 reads TGTGCCAGCAGCGGACTCCCCAAACTGTACGAGCAGTACTTC. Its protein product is CASSGLPKLYEQYF.